A single sample is the source of the 20 T cell receptor beta chains below, sequenced in a study of regulatory T cells in long-lasting Graves disease (dated by TCRdb to 2020 to 2022). Read against the paper, the sample's time point label means: persistent/refractory GD, antithyroid drugs over 5 years with positive TRAb. RNA was extracted from PBMCs in TRIzol for both TCR sequencing and RNA sequencing. The library was built by means of multiplex PCR. The sample was run on an Illumina HiSeq 4000. To build TCR beta libraries, CDR3 regions were amplified by Arm-PCR using iRepertoire HTBI primers. TCRdb trimmed the raw reads at Q25, called clones with MiXCR and kept productive beta chains. One record per CDR3 amino acid sequence lists the most common genes and DNA. The sample table shows roughly 400,000 distinct CDR3 sequences, and less than 25% are seen once. The ten largest clones add up to less than 25% of the sample.

This specimen was peripheral blood mononuclear cells (PBMCs), taken when the disease was refractory, from a patient treated with antithyroid drugs. The receptor set was obtained from a female donor with Graves disease.

This clonotype was seen a few times. J is TRBJ2-7 and V is TRBV5-1; D is perhaps TRBD1 or TRBD2 (5 bases each). Trimming removed 4 bases at V and 4 bases at J, with 15 bases between. From germline, CDR1 is SGHRS and CDR2 YFSETQ. The CDR3 runs to 14 residues. The chain's CDR3 is CASSGDEGSYEQYF. The CDR3 bases are TGCGCCAGCAGCGGAGACGAGGGGTCGTACGAGCAGTACTTC.

This rearrangement joins TRBV14 to TRBJ2-6, with 11 bases lining up with TRBD1. Germline V lookup: CDR1 SGHDN, CDR2 FVKESK. CDR3 length: 19 amino acids. V was clipped by 4 bases and J by 0 bases; unmatched bases: 8. Here the CDR3 reads CASSPGQGAFYSGANVLTF. The DNA for the CDR3 is TGTGCCAGCAGCCCCGGACAGGGGGCCTTTTACTCTGGGGCCAACGTCCTGACTTTC.

This clonotype was seen many times. The gene calls are TRBV24-1 and TRBJ2-2; 7 bases line up with TRBD1. The CDR3 is 17 residues long. Germline V gives CDR1 KGHDR, CDR2 SFDVKD. V trimming: 4 bases; J trimming: 2 bases; junction bases outside the gene matches: 9. The CDR3 spells CATSDYLTGKNTGELFF. The DNA for the CDR3 is TGTGCCACCAGTGACTACTTGACAGGGAAAAACACCGGGGAGCTGTTTTTT.

There are many counts of this clonotype. CDR3 DNA: TGTGCCAGTAGTAGAACTAGCGGGAGAGGACGGTCCTACGAGCAGTACTTC. Residues: CASSRTSGRGRSYEQYF. This chain connects TRBV19 to TRBJ2-7; 11 positions match TRBD2. The CDR3 spans 17 residues. Germline loops: CDR1 LNHDA, CDR2 SQIVND (reference sequence). The ends lost 4 bases at V and 1 base at J; junction bases unmatched: 9.

This clonotype has ten or more counts. Its ends do not fully match the called genes, so a read error is possible. This chain links TRBV28 with TRBJ2-4, with TRBD1 matching 8 bases. Germline assignment: CDR1 MDHEN and CDR2 SYDVKM. The CDR3 extends over 15 amino acids. This CDR3 is CASSSPDRQGRSLSF. In DNA form, the CDR3 reads TGTGCCAGCAGTTCTCCCGATAGACAGGGGCGTTCTCTTAGCTTC. Based on the CDR3 plus reference TRBV28 and TRBJ2-4, the full variable domain is DVKVTQSSRYLVKRTGEKVFLECVQDMDHENMFWYRQDPGLGLRLIYFSYDVKMKEKGDIPEGYSVSREKKERFSLILESASTNQTSMYLCASSSPDRQGRSLSFGAGTRLSVL.

The table lists this clonotype with many counts. The gene calls are TRBV20-1 and TRBJ2-1, with 8 bases identical to TRBD2. V shed 1 base, J shed 3 bases, and the junction held 5 bases outside the gene matches. From germline, CDR1 is DFQATT and CDR2 SNEGSKA (reference sequence). The CDR3 is made up of 15 amino acids. The CDR3 loop reads CSARAGGPHYNEQFF. CDR3 nucleotides: TGCAGTGCTAGAGCGGGAGGGCCTCACTACAATGAGCAGTTCTTC.

The V gene is TRBV10-3, the J gene TRBJ2-7; D remains unclear. Germline CDR1 and CDR2: ENHRY and SYGVKD. Trimming stripped 3 bases from V and 9 bases from J, with 15 bases between. The CDR3 runs 13 residues. The CDR3 loop reads CAISESVSRRQYF. The CDR3 coding sequence is TGTGCCATCAGTGAATCGGTGTCACGTAGGCAGTACTTC.

There are many counts of this clonotype. The chain combines TRBV6-1 with TRBJ2-7, with 10 bases lining up with TRBD1. This CDR3 has 14 amino acids. Trimming cost V 8 bases and J 0 bases; bases outside gene matches: 4. Germline V gives CDR1 MNHNS, CDR2 SASEGT. CDR3 amino acids: CASRRDRGSYEQYF. CDR3 in DNA: TGTGCCAGCCGAAGGGACAGGGGCTCCTACGAGCAGTACTTC.

This clonotype was seen at least ten times. V usage is TRBV28 and J usage is TRBJ2-5, with D uncertain. The CDR3 consists of 13 residues. Per germline, CDR1 MDHEN and CDR2 SYDVKM. V was clipped by 2 bases and J by 0 bases, with 4 bases between them. The CDR3 spells CASSLGYQETQYF. The CDR3 DNA sequence: TGTGCCAGCAGTTTAGGATACCAAGAGACCCAGTACTTC.

This clonotype was seen only a few times. The chain recombines TRBV3-1 with TRBJ2-1; D is possibly TRBD2 (5 bases). This CDR3 region has 11 residues. V was cut by 8 bases and J by 5 bases, with 7 bases left in between. The germline CDR1 and CDR2 sequences are LGHDT and YNNKEL (reference sequence). CDR3 protein: CASSTNNEQFF. The CDR3 region has the DNA TGTGCCAGCTCGACTAACAATGAGCAGTTCTTC.

This clonotype was observed at least ten times. The V call is TRBV5-1, the J call TRBJ1-2; 10 nucleotides agree with TRBD1. This CDR3 is built from 16 residues. V shed 4 bases and J 3 bases; nucleotides not matched to a gene: 9. Per germline, CDR1 SGHRS and CDR2 YFSETQ. CDR3 sequence: CASSTGTGEDDYGYTF. The CDR3 bases are TGCGCCAGCAGCACCGGGACAGGGGAGGATGACTATGGCTACACCTTC.

This clonotype was counted at least ten times. The rearrangement joins TRBV3-1 to TRBJ2-2; maybe TRBD1 (6 bases). Germline values: CDR1 LGHDT, CDR2 YNNKEL (reference sequence). This CDR3 comprises 14 residues. Trimming removed 6 bases at V and 4 bases at J, with 12 bases between. The CDR3 here is CASRQQGSTGELFF. CDR3 bases: TGTGCCAGCAGACAACAGGGTAGCACCGGGGAGCTGTTTTTT.

This clonotype was observed a handful of times. The rearrangement joins TRBV3-1 to TRBJ2-1, with TRBD1 as a possible D gene (6 bases). The CDR3 has 15 residues. The V gene's germline CDR1 is LGHDT and CDR2 YNNKEL (reference sequence). V was trimmed by 5 bases and J by 0 bases, leaving 11 bases between them. CDR3 DNA: TGTGCCAGCAGCGAAGGGGGAGTCTCCTACAATGAGCAGTTCTTC. Translating it yields CASSEGGVSYNEQFF.

This clonotype has ten or more counts. V and J are TRBV29-1 and TRBJ2-5, with D perhaps given as TRBD1 or TRBD2 (5 bases each). Germline CDR1 is SQVTM and CDR2 is ANQGSEA. The V and J ends lost 5 bases and 4 bases respectively, with 8 bases between them. CDR3 length equals 11 residues. The CDR3 bases are TGCAGCGTTTCAGGGAGAGAGACCCAGTACTTC. Its protein is CSVSGRETQYF.

The V gene is TRBV20-1, the J gene TRBJ1-1; D not certain. The V gene lost 3 bases and the J gene lost 1 base, with 6 bases spanning the gap. The germline V gene has CDR1 DFQATT and CDR2 SNEGSKA (reference sequence). The CDR3 covers 12 residues. The CDR3 region is CSASRANTEAFF. The DNA for the CDR3 is TGCAGTGCTAGTAGGGCGAACACTGAAGCTTTCTTT.

This clonotype occurred a few times. The genes are TRBV20-1 and TRBJ1-5, with D maybe TRBD1 (5 bases). The CDR3 runs 13 residues. CDR1 DFQATT and CDR2 SNEGSKA come from the germline V gene (reference sequence). V gave up 5 bases and J gave up 3 bases, with 11 bases separating them. CDR3 nucleotide sequence: TGCAGTGCTGCTCAGGGAATCAATCAGCCCCAGCATTTT. Amino acid sequence: CSAAQGINQPQHF.

The chain employs TRBV11-2 and TRBJ2-7; 7 bases align to TRBD2. The CDR3 has 17 residues. After removal of 3 bases from V and 4 bases from J, the junction contained 15 bases not matched to a gene. The V gene's germline CDR1 is SGHAT and CDR2 FQNNGV. CDR3 DNA sequence: TGTGCCAGCAGCTTTGGATGGGCCGGGGAGGGAATTTACGAGCAGTACTTC. As protein: CASSFGWAGEGIYEQYF.

This clonotype was detected only a few times. The chain has TRBV6-2 or TRBV6-3 and TRBJ1-5, with D possibly TRBD1 on 5 matching bases. Trimming took off 5 bases at V and 7 bases at J, with 15 bases between the two ends. The V gene's germline CDR1 is MNHEY and CDR2 SVGEGT. This CDR3 spans 14 amino acids. The DNA of the CDR3 is TGTGCCAGCAGTAACCCGGGACTTGGCCAGCCCCAGCATTTT. This translates into CASSNPGLGQPQHF.

This clonotype occurred many times. The chain combines TRBV7-2 with TRBJ1-2, with 7 bases fitting TRBD1. Germline V gene data show CDR1 as SGHTA and CDR2 as FQGNSA. There are 14 residues in the CDR3. V lost 5 bases to trimming and J lost 8 bases; unmatched junction nucleotides: 11. CDR3 sequence: CASSLGQVLGGYTF. The CDR3 nucleotides read TGTGCCAGCAGCCTAGGACAGGTCCTGGGGGGCTACACCTTC.

This clonotype was counted a few times. J is TRBJ2-2 and V is TRBV28, with D hard to call. V shed 5 bases and J shed 7 bases, with 17 bases lying between them. The V gene's germline CDR1 is MDHEN and CDR2 SYDVKM. The CDR3 loop spans 15 amino acids. The CDR3 loop is CASSPPLIPGGELFF. In DNA form, the CDR3 reads TGTGCCAGCAGTCCCCCCCTTATTCCGGGCGGGGAGCTGTTTTTT.